This T cell receptor beta chain was retrieved from a study of blood T cell repertoires in COVID-19. About the study: Some COVID-19 samples were acute and others convalescent; all came from the United States, Italy and Spain. From T cells, B-cell-depleted T cells, or PBMCs came the material, which was cDNA or gDNA.

Authors' data handling: Amplification of reference gene primers was used by the study to estimate nucleated cell counts. Assay used: immunoSEQ multiplex PCR; TCRdb lists only in-frame clones, some missing. V, J and clone size are taken as reported in that table, and D and trimming were inferred from the DNA itself. The table lists under 90,000 clones, about 70% of them singletons, with about 5.7% in the top ten. CDR3 length equals 16 residues. The germline CDR1 and CDR2 sequences are SGHRS and YFSETQ. V shed 4 bases and J 4 bases; nucleotides not matched to a gene: 11. Sequences were obtained from peripheral blood. The sequence derives from a man aged 50 to 59 with active or convalescent COVID-19. The V gene is TRBV5-1, the J gene TRBJ2-5; 9 positions match TRBD1. The CDR3, as DNA: TGCGCCAGCAGCAAGGAGGGGACAGGGAGAGGAGAGACCCAGTACTTC. Translation: CASSKEGTGRGETQYF.